Below, 26 T cell receptor beta chains from the same sample are listed, as sequenced in a study of blood T cell repertoires in COVID-19. TCRdb's table, derived via immunoSEQ multiplex PCR, lists solely in-frame clones and lacks some. Seen here are 170,000 or so clones, more than 90% observed once, and the top ten hold roughly 0.56%. Material: peripheral blood. Receptor source: a man aged 45-65 years with acute or convalescent COVID-19.

The rearrangement joins TRBV19 to TRBJ1-2; 9 nucleotides match TRBD1. The CDR3 totals 13 residues. V gave up 3 bases and J gave up 7 bases; unmatched junction bases: 3. CDR1 is LNHDA and CDR2 is SQIVND in the germline V gene (reference sequence). CDR3 sequence (DNA): TGTGCCAGTAGTATGGGACAGGGCCGTGGCTACACCTTC. It translates to CASSMGQGRGYTF.

This CDR3 reads CAWSSTGNYGYTF. The CDR3 coding sequence is TGTGCCTGGAGTTCAACAGGAAACTATGGCTACACCTTC. The rearrangement uses TRBV30 and TRBJ1-2; tentative D call: TRBD1 (5 bases). The germline V gene encodes CDR1 GTSNPN and CDR2 SVGIG (reference sequence). Trimming pared 2 bases from V and 2 bases from J, leaving 9 bases between. The CDR3 is 13 amino acids.

V gene TRBV7-9 combines with J gene TRBJ1-1; 9 bases are shared with TRBD1. The CDR3 is 16 amino acids. V gave up 5 bases and J gave up 4 bases; unmatched junction bases: 11. Germline values: CDR1 SEHNR, CDR2 FQNEAQ (reference sequence). The CDR3 spells CASSPGTGRLPTEAFF. CDR3 nucleotides: TGTGCCAGCAGCCCGGGGACAGGGAGGCTGCCCACTGAAGCTTTCTTT.

The genes are TRBV19 and TRBJ1-2; D call uncertain. This CDR3 spans 13 amino acids. Germline CDR1 and CDR2: LNHDA and SQIVND (reference sequence). Trimming pared 7 bases from V and 2 bases from J, leaving 11 bases between. In DNA, the CDR3 is TGTGCCAGTAATTTTTTGAGCAACTATGGCTACACCTTC. Translation gives CASNFLSNYGYTF.

The V call is TRBV3-1 (or the pseudogene TRBV3-2), the J call TRBJ2-1, with 10 bases matching TRBD2. The trim removed 5 bases at V and 3 bases at J, leaving 7 bases unmatched. The CDR3 loop spans 16 amino acids. CDR1 and CDR2 from the germline V gene are LGHDT and YNNKEL (reference sequence). Here the CDR3 reads CASSDIAGGVYNEQFF. The CDR3 DNA sequence: TGTGCCAGCAGCGACATAGCGGGGGGCGTCTACAATGAGCAGTTCTTC.

The V and J genes are TRBV4-1 and TRBJ1-2; TRBD1 might be the D (6 bases). V was cut by 2 bases and J by 6 bases, with 16 bases left in between. This CDR3 spans 15 amino acids. In germline, CDR1 is MGHRA, CDR2 YSYEKL. Here the CDR3 DNA reads TGCGCCAGCAGCCAAAAGCAGGGGCTAAAGAATGGCTACACCTTC. Translation gives CASSQKQGLKNGYTF.

The chain links TRBV7-3 to TRBJ2-3; the match to TRBD2 covers 8 bases. This CDR3 has 16 amino acids. Germline loops: CDR1 SGHTA, CDR2 FQGTGA. J was trimmed by 7 bases and V by 2 bases; bases with no gene match: 11. The DNA of the CDR3 is TGTGCCAGCAGCTTAGCTCCCGGGACTAGTCAGAATACGCAGTATTTT. Residues: CASSLAPGTSQNTQYF.

This chain connects TRBV7-3 to TRBJ1-1; D possibly corresponds to TRBD1 (5 bases). Trimming removed 3 bases from V and 4 bases from J, with 9 bases in between. The CDR3 has 13 residues. Germline assignment: CDR1 SGHTA and CDR2 FQGTGA. The CDR3 DNA is TGTGCCAGCAGCTTGGGGGGAATCACTGAAGCTTTCTTT. Translating it yields CASSLGGITEAFF.

This clone was counted once. The CDR3: CASSRTQGQGNSPLHF. The DNA of the CDR3 is TGTGCCAGCAGTCGAACCCAGGGACAGGGGAACTCACCCCTCCACTTT. This chain connects TRBV2 to TRBJ1-6; 10 bases line up with TRBD1. This CDR3 comprises 16 residues. Per the germline V gene, CDR1 is SNHLY and CDR2 is FYNNEI. V was clipped by 5 bases and J by 10 bases; unmatched bases: 11.

V and J are TRBV3-1 (or the pseudogene TRBV3-2) and TRBJ2-1; 7 bases are a match to TRBD2. CDR3 length: 19 residues. The V and J ends lost 0 bases and 3 bases, in that order; junction bases with no gene match: 14. From germline, CDR1 is LGHDT and CDR2 YNNKEL (reference sequence). CDR3 sequence reads: CASSQDPAASGLFYNEQFF. Here the CDR3 DNA reads TGTGCCAGCAGCCAAGATCCGGCGGCTAGCGGACTATTCTACAATGAGCAGTTCTTC.

The chain joins TRBV6-5 to TRBJ2-7; 8 bases map to TRBD2. CDR3 length: 14 residues. Germline trimming cut 2 bases from V and 5 bases from J; bases unmatched to any gene: 5. Germline-derived CDR1 and CDR2 are MNHEY and SVGAGI. The CDR3 region is CASSYGGRLDEQYF. The CDR3 DNA reads TGTGCCAGCAGTTACGGCGGGAGGTTGGACGAGCAGTACTTC.

J is TRBJ2-5 and V is TRBV6-1; 8 bases agree with TRBD2. J was trimmed by 1 base and V by 4 bases; bases with no gene match: 8. Germline CDR1 and CDR2: MNHNS and SASEGT. CDR3 length: 16 amino acids. The chain's CDR3 is CASSAPGRGSQETQYF. In DNA, the CDR3 is TGTGCCAGCAGTGCGCCCGGGAGGGGCTCCCAAGAGACCCAGTACTTC.

The chain employs TRBV30 and TRBJ2-5, with D unresolved. This CDR3 is built from 12 residues. V lost 0 bases to trimming and J lost 9 bases, with 11 bases between them. The germline gives CDR1 GTSNPN, CDR2 SVGIG (reference sequence). CDR3 amino acids: CAWSVRLDSQYF. CDR3 coding DNA: TGTGCCTGGAGTGTACGGCTCGACTCCCAGTACTTC.

The chain joins TRBV12-3 or TRBV12-4 to TRBJ1-5; D is ambiguous. Trimming left V 3 bases short and J 5 bases short, with 8 bases between. The CDR3 loop spans 13 amino acids. The CDR3 DNA sequence: TGTGCCAGCAGTTTTCGGGAGGATCAGCCCCAGCATTTT. Amino acids: CASSFREDQPQHF.

The gene calls are TRBV6-5 and TRBJ2-3, with no clear D. Germline CDR1 is MNHEY and CDR2 is SVGAGI. V was shortened by 0 bases and J by 0 bases, with 7 bases between the two germline ends. This CDR3 spans 15 amino acids. The CDR3 region is CASSYSRRSTDTQYF. The CDR3 bases are TGTGCCAGCAGTTACTCTAGGAGAAGCACAGATACGCAGTATTTT.

The V and J genes are TRBV5-1 and TRBJ2-1; 7 bases align to TRBD2. V lost 7 bases, J lost 1 base, and 5 bases stayed unmatched. The CDR3 loop spans 14 amino acids. In germline, CDR1 is SGHRS, CDR2 YFSETQ. CDR3: CASYPGGSYNEQFF. CDR3 coding DNA: TGCGCCAGCTATCCGGGGGGATCCTACAATGAGCAGTTCTTC.

The CDR3 bases are TGTGCCAGCAGCTTGGGACTGGGCGACACCGGGGAGCTGTTTTTT. As protein: CASSLGLGDTGELFF. The J gene is TRBJ2-2, the V gene TRBV7-8, with D possibly TRBD2 on 6 matching bases. This CDR3 has 15 residues. The V and J ends lost 3 bases and 3 bases respectively, with 11 bases between them. CDR1 SGHVS and CDR2 FQNEAQ come from the germline V gene.

The chain combines TRBV28 with TRBJ1-2; TRBD1 agrees at 10 bases. In germline, CDR1 is MDHEN, CDR2 SYDVKM. Germline trimming cut 1 base from V and 6 bases from J; bases unmatched to any gene: 8. The CDR3 totals 16 residues. Here the CDR3 reads CASSLYTGTGVDGYTF. CDR3 nucleotides: TGTGCCAGCAGTTTATATACCGGGACAGGGGTGGATGGCTACACCTTC.

This clone was counted once. The gene calls are TRBV27 and TRBJ2-7; 8 bases are a match to TRBD2. This CDR3 region has 15 residues. J gave up 7 bases and V 5 bases, and 13 bases lay outside the gene matches. The germline V gene encodes CDR1 MNHEY and CDR2 SMNVEV (reference sequence). The CDR3 loop reads CASSRQLGGAGEQYV. DNA for the CDR3: TGTGCCAGCAGTAGACAACTCGGGGGGGCCGGTGAGCAGTACGTC.

The rearrangement links TRBV27 to TRBJ2-7, with 7 bases that match TRBD2. Germline-derived CDR1 and CDR2 are MNHEY and SMNVEV (reference sequence). The CDR3 is 13 amino acids. The CDR3 region has the DNA TGTGCTATAGGGCGGGGGTCGGCCTACGAGCAGTACTTC. This translates into CAIGRGSAYEQYF.

The genes are TRBV7-2 and TRBJ2-4; 13 bases match TRBD2. This CDR3 region has 18 residues. The J segment lost 1 base and the V segment lost 4 bases, leaving 7 bases of the junction unmatched. Germline V lookup: CDR1 SGHTA, CDR2 FQGNSA. DNA of the CDR3: TGTGCCAGCAGCTCCGGACTAGCGGGAGCGGGCGCCAAAAACATTCAGTACTTC. The encoded protein is CASSSGLAGAGAKNIQYF.

The V call is TRBV2, the J call TRBJ1-4; D perhaps matches TRBD1 (5 bases). The CDR3 runs 14 residues. V dropped 7 bases and J dropped 4 bases, with 13 bases sitting between them. CDR1 and CDR2 (germline): SNHLY, FYNNEI. The CDR3 reads CASNRQWVNEKLFF. CDR3 DNA sequence: TGTGCCAGCAACCGACAGTGGGTTAATGAAAAACTGTTTTTT.

This clone was recorded only once. The chain carries TRBV9 and TRBJ2-3, with TRBD2 matching over 8 bases. This CDR3 spans 17 amino acids. Germline CDR1 SGDLS, CDR2 YYNGEE. Trimming cost V 0 bases and J 0 bases; bases outside gene matches: 6. The CDR3: CASSVGLAGPSTDTQYF. CDR3 DNA sequence: TGTGCCAGCAGCGTAGGGTTAGCGGGGCCCAGCACAGATACGCAGTATTTT. Filled out from reference TRBV9 and TRBJ2-3, the complete variable domain reads DSGVTQTPKHLITATGQRVTLRCSPRSGDLSVYWYQQSLDQGLQFLIQYYNGEERAKGNILERFSAQQFPDLHSELNLSSLELGDSALYFCASSVGLAGPSTDTQYFGPGTRLTVL.

The J gene is TRBJ1-3, the V gene TRBV11-2; tentatively, D is TRBD1 (6 bases). Between the trimmed V and J ends, which lost 5 bases and 0 bases, there was a span of 17 bases. Germline-derived CDR1 and CDR2 are SGHAT and FQNNGV. CDR3 length: 17 amino acids. The CDR3 DNA follows: TGTGCCAGCAGCGGCCAAATCGGACAGCACTCTGGAAACACCATATATTTT. Translation: CASSGQIGQHSGNTIYF.

V is TRBV7-8 and J is TRBJ1-5; TRBD1 agrees at 12 bases. V lost 5 bases to trimming and J lost 2 bases; unmatched junction nucleotides: 7. CDR1 and CDR2 (germline): SGHVS, FQNEAQ. CDR3 length equals 17 residues. CDR3 sequence reads: CASSPGQGAFGNQPQHF. The CDR3 region has the DNA TGTGCCAGCAGCCCGGGACAGGGGGCTTTTGGCAATCAGCCCCAGCATTTT.

This rearrangement joins TRBV6-2 or TRBV6-3 to TRBJ2-7, with D perhaps TRBD1 (6 bases). Germline CDR1 reads MNHEY; CDR2 reads SVGEGT. V was pared by 3 bases and J by 2 bases, with 11 bases between. The CDR3 is 14 residues long. The CDR3 spells CASSYEDSAYEQYV. The CDR3 nucleotides read TGTGCCAGCAGTTATGAGGACAGCGCCTACGAGCAGTACGTC.